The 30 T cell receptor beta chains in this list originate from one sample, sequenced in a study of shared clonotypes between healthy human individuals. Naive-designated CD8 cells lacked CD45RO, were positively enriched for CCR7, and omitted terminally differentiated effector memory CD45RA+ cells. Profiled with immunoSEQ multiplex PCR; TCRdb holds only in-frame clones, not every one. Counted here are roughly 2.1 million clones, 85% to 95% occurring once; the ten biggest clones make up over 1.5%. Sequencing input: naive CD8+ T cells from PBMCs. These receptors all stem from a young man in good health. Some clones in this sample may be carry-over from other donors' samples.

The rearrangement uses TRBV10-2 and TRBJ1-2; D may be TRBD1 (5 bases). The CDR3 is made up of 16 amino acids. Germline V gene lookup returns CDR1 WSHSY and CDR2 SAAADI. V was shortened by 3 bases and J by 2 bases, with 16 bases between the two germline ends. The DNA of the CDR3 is TGCGCCAGCAGTGATGCCCGCGGGGGGGTCAACTATGGCTACACCTTC. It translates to CASSDARGGVNYGYTF.

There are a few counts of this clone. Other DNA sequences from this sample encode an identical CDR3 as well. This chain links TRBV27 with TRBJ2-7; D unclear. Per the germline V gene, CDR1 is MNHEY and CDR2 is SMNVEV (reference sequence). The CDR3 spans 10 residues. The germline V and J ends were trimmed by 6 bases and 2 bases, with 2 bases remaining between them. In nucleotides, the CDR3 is TGTGCCAGCAGCACCTACGAGCAGTACTTC. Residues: CASSTYEQYF.

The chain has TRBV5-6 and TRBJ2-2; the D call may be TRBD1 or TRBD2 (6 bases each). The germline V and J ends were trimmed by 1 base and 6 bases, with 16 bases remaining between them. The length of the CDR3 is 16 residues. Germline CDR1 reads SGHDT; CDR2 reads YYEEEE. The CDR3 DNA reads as TGTGCCAGCAGCTTGAACCGGGGGCGCTTTCCCGGGGAGCTGTTTTTT. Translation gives CASSLNRGRFPGELFF.

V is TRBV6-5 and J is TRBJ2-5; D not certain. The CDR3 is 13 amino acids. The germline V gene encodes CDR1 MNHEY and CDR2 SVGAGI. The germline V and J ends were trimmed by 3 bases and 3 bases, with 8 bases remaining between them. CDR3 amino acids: CASSYDPEETQYF. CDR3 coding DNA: TGTGCCAGCAGTTATGACCCCGAAGAGACCCAGTACTTC.

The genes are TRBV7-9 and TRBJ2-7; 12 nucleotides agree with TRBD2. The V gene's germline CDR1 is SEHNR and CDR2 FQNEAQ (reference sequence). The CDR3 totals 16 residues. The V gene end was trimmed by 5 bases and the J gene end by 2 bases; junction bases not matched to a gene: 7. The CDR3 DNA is TGTGCCAGCAGCGAGCACGGGACTAGCGGGCCCTACGAGCAGTACTTC. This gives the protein CASSEHGTSGPYEQYF.

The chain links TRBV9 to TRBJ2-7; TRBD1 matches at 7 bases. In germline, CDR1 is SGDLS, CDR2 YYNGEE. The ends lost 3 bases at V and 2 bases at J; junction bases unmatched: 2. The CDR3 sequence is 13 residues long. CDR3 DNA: TGTGCCAGCAGCGAGGGACAGACCTACGAGCAGTACTTC. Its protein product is CASSEGQTYEQYF. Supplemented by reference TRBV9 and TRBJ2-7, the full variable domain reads DSGVTQTPKHLITATGQRVTLRCSPRSGDLSVYWYQQSLDQGLQFLIQYYNGEERAKGNILERFSAQQFPDLHSELNLSSLELGDSALYFCASSEGQTYEQYFGPGTRLTVT.

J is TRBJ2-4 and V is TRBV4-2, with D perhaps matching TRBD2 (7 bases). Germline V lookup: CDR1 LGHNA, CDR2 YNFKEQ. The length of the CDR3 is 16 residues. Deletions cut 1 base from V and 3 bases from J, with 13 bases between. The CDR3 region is CASSQARGAVKNIQYF. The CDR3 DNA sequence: TGTGCCAGCAGCCAAGCCCGGGGGGCCGTCAAAAACATTCAGTACTTC.

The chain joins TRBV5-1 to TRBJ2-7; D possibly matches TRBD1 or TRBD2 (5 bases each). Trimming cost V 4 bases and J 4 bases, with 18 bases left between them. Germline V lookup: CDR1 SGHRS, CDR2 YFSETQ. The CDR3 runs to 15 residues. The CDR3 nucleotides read TGCGCCAGCAGCAATCCGGGACGGTCCCTTTACGAGCAGTACTTC. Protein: CASSNPGRSLYEQYF. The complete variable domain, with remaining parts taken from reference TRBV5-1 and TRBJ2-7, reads KAGVTQTPRYLIKTRGQQVTLSCSPISGHRSVSWYQQTPGQGLQFLFEYFSETQRNKGNFPGRFSGRQFSNSRSEMNVSTLELGDSALYLCASSNPGRSLYEQYFGPGTRLTVT.

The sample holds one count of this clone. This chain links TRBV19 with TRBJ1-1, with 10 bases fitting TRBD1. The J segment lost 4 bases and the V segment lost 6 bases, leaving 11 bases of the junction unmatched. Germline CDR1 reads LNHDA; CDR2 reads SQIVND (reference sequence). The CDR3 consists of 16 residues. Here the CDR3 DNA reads TGTGCCAGTAGGCCCGGGACAGGGGTTACCGGCACTGAAGCTTTCTTT. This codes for CASRPGTGVTGTEAFF.

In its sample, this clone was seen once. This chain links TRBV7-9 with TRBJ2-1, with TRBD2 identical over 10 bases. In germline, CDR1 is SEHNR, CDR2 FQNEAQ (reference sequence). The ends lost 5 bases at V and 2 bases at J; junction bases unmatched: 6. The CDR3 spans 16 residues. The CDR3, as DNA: TGTGCCAGCAGCCCATTTACTAGCGGGACCTACAATGAGCAGTTCTTC. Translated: CASSPFTSGTYNEQFF.

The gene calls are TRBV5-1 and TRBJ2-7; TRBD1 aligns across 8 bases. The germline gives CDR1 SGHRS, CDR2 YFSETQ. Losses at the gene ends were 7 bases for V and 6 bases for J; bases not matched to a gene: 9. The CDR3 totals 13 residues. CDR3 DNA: TGCGCCAGCTTCGGACAGGGTCGGGGCGAGCAGTACTTC. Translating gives CASFGQGRGEQYF.

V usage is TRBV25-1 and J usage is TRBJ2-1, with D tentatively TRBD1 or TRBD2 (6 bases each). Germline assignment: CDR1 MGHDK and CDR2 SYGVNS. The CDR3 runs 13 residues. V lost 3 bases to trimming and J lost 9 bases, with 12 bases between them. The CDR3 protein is CASSEQEGGEQFF. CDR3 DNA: TGTGCCAGCAGTGAGCAGGAGGGGGGTGAGCAGTTCTTC.

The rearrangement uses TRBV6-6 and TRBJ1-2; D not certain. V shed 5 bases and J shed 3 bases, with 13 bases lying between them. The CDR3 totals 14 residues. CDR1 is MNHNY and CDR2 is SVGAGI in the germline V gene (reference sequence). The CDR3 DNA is TGTGCCAGCAGTACCCAGGACGCATACTATGGCTACACCTTC. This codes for CASSTQDAYYGYTF.

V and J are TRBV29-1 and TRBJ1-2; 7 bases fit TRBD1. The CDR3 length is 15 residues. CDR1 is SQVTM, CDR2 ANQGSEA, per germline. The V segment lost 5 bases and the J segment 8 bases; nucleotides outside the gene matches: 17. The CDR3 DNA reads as TGCAGCGTTAAAGGGTCGGGACAGAGGACTGCGGGCTACACCTTC. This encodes CSVKGSGQRTAGYTF. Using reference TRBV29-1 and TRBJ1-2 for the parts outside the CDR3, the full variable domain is SAVISQKPSRDICQRGTSLTIQCQVDSQVTMMFWYRQQPGQSLTLIATANQGSEATYESGFVIDKFPISRPNLTFSTLTVSNMSPEDSSIYLCSVKGSGQRTAGYTFGSGTRLTVV.

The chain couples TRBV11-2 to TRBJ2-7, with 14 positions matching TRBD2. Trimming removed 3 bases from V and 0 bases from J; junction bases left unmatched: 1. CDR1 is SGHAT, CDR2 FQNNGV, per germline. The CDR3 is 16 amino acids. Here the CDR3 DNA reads TGTGCCAGCAGCTTCGGGACTAGCGGGAGCTCCTACGAGCAGTACTTC. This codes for CASSFGTSGSSYEQYF.

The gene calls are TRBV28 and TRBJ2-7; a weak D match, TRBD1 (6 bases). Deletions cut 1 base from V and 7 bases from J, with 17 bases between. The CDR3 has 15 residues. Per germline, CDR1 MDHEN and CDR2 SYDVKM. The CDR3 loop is CASSLLQGLSVEQYF. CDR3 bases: TGTGCCAGCAGTTTATTGCAGGGGTTATCGGTAGAGCAGTACTTC. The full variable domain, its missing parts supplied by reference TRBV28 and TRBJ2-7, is DVKVTQSSRYLVKRTGEKVFLECVQDMDHENMFWYRQDPGLGLRLIYFSYDVKMKEKGDIPEGYSVSREKKERFSLILESASTNQTSMYLCASSLLQGLSVEQYFGPGTRLTVT.

CDR3 protein: CSVDGRDYQETQYF. The DNA for the CDR3 is TGCAGCGTTGACGGCAGGGACTACCAAGAGACCCAGTACTTC. The chain carries TRBV29-1 and TRBJ2-5; TRBD2 might be the D (6 bases). The CDR3 extends over 14 amino acids. Germline V gene lookup returns CDR1 SQVTM and CDR2 ANQGSEA. V lost 3 bases, J lost 0 bases, and 11 bases lay in between.

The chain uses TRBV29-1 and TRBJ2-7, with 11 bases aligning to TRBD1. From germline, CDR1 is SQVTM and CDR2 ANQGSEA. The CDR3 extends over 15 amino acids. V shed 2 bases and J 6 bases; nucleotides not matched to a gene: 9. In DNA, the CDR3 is TGCAGCGTTGAATCGACGGGACAGGGGGGGAGCGAGCAGTACTTC. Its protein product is CSVESTGQGGSEQYF.

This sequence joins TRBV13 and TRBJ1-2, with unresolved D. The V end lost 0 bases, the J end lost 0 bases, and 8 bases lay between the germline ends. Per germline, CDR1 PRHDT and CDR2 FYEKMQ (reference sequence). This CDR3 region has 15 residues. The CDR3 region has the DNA TGTGCCAGCAGCTTAGGGTCAGACTCTAACTATGGCTACACCTTC. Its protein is CASSLGSDSNYGYTF.

The CDR3 nucleotides are TGTGCCACCACTACAGATGAAGCTTTCTTT. This translates into CATTTDEAFF. The rearrangement links TRBV28 to TRBJ1-1, with unresolved D. Trimming stripped 10 bases from V and 7 bases from J, with 10 bases between. This CDR3 has 10 amino acids. The V gene's germline CDR1 is MDHEN and CDR2 SYDVKM.

The CDR3 here is CASSPNDKLPVFLEQYF. As DNA, the CDR3 is TGTGCCAGCAGCCCCAATGACAAATTGCCCGTGTTTTTGGAGCAGTACTTC. The chain is built from TRBV7-9 and TRBJ2-7; D remains unclear. The V end was cut by 5 bases, the J end by 7 bases, with 27 bases between. The CDR3 loop spans 17 amino acids. The germline V gene encodes CDR1 SEHNR and CDR2 FQNEAQ (reference sequence).

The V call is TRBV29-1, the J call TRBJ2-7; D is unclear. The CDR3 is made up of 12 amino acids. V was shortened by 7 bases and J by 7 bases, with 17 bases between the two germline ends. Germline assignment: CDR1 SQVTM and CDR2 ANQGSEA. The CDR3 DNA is TGCAGCGCCCGAGGCCAGTCTACGGAGCAGTACTTC. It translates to CSARGQSTEQYF.

CDR3 protein: CASTIKRGGPSEQYF. CDR3 DNA sequence: TGTGCCAGCACCATTAAGCGGGGAGGGCCCTCCGAGCAGTACTTC. The chain employs TRBV9 and TRBJ2-7, with 7 bases fitting TRBD2. V lost 6 bases and J lost 6; bases outside the gene matches: 15. CDR1 SGDLS and CDR2 YYNGEE come from the germline V gene. CDR3 length: 15 residues.

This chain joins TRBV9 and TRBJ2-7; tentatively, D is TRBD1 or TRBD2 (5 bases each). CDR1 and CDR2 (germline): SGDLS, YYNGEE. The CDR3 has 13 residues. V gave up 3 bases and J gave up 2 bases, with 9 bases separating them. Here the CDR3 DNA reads TGTGCCAGCAGCGCCGGGGCCCCCTACGAGCAGTACTTC. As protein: CASSAGAPYEQYF.

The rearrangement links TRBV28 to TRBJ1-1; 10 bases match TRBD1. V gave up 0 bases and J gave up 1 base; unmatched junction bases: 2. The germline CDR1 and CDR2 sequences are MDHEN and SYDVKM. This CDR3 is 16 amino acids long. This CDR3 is CASSLWDRGTNTEAFF. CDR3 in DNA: TGTGCCAGCAGTTTATGGGACAGGGGGACGAACACTGAAGCTTTCTTT.

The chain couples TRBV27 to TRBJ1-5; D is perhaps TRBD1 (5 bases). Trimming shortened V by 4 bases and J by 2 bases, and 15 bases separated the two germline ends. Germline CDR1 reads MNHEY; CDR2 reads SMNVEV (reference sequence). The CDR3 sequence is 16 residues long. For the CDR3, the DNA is TGTGCCAGCAGTTCCAGAAGAGGGGAAGGCAATCAGCCCCAGCATTTT. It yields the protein CASSSRRGEGNQPQHF.

The CDR3 bases are TGTGCCATCAGTGACGATCTCGGGGGATCCAATCAGCCCCAGCATTTT. Protein sequence: CAISDDLGGSNQPQHF. This chain links TRBV10-3 with TRBJ1-5, with TRBD1 as a possible D gene (5 bases). Looked up from germline, CDR1 is ENHRY and CDR2 is SYGVKD. CDR3 size: 16 residues. V lost 3 bases and J lost 3, with 15 bases in between.

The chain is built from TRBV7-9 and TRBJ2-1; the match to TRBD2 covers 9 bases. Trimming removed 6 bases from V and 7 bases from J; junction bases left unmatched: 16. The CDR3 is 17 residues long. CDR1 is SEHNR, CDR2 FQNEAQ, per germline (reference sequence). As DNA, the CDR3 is TGTGCCAGCAGTTGGAGCTGGGCGGGAGGGCCCGGAAATGAGCAGTTCTTC. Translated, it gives CASSWSWAGGPGNEQFF.

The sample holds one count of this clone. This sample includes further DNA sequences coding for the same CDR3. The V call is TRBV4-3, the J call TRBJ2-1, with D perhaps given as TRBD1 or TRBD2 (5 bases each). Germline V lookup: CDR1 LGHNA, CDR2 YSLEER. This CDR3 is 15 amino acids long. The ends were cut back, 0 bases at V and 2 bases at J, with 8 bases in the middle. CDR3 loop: CASSQDPGPYNEQFF. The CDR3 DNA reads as TGCGCCAGCAGCCAAGATCCGGGACCCTACAATGAGCAGTTCTTC.

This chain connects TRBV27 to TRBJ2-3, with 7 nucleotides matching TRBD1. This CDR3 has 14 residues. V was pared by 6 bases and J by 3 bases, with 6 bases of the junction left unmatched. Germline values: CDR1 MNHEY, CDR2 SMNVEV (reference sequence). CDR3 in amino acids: CASRQRGRTDTQYF. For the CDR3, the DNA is TGTGCCAGCAGGCAAAGGGGGCGGACAGATACGCAGTATTTT.